Each of the 3 T cell receptor beta chains below was sequenced from the same sample in a study of CD8 T cells in Susac syndrome. The authors reverse transcribed 0.5 to 1 ug RNA with random hexamers. TCRdb fed the immunoSEQ multiplex PCR reads into MiXCR, producing one record per CDR3 protein. Of roughly 250,000 distinct CDR3 sequences detected, 96% appear once; the ten largest clones hold approximately 0.1%. Sequencing input: CD4+ T cells from PBMCs. These receptors were taken from a human donor with Susac syndrome.

This chain links TRBV20-1 with TRBJ2-5; 11 bases are shared with TRBD1. J gave up 5 bases and V 6 bases, and 11 bases lay outside the gene matches. Germline CDR1 and CDR2: DFQATT and SNEGSKA (reference sequence). The length of the CDR3 is 15 residues. The CDR3 DNA is TGCAGTGCCGCGGGACAGGGGGAGCCGGGGGAGACCCAGTACTTC. Amino acids: CSAAGQGEPGETQYF.

V is TRBV20-1 and J is TRBJ2-1; D gene unclear. CDR1 is DFQATT and CDR2 is SNEGSKA in the germline V gene (reference sequence). Trimming removed 3 bases from V and 5 bases from J, with 17 bases in between. The CDR3 totals 15 residues. The CDR3 protein is CSARAPFGRNNEQFF. DNA for the CDR3: TGCAGTGCTAGGGCCCCGTTCGGTCGGAACAATGAGCAGTTCTTC.

Regarding this clonotype: Compared with germline, one end of the junction differs, possibly owing to a read error. The chain has TRBV29-1 and TRBJ2-1; a possible D gene is TRBD2 (6 bases). The CDR3 covers 12 residues. Germline values: CDR1 SQVTM, CDR2 ANQGSEA. The CDR3 here is CSVVGWVEGCTF. The CDR3, as DNA: TGCAGCGTTGTGGGATGGGTGGAGGGGTGCACCTTC.